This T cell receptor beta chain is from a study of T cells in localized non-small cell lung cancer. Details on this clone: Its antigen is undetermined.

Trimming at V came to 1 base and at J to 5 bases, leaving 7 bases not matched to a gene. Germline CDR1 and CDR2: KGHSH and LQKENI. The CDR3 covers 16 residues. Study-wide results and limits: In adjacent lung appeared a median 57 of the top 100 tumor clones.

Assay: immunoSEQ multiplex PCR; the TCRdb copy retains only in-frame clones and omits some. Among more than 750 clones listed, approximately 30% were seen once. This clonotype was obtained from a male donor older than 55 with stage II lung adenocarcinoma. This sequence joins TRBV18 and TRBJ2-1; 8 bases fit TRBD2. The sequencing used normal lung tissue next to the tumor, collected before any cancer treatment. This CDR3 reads CASSPRLSGSDNEQFF. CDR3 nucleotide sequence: TGTGCCAGCTCACCACGTCTAAGCGGGAGCGACAATGAGCAGTTCTTC. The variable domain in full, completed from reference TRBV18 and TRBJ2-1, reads NAGVMQNPRHLVRRRGQEARLRCSPMKGHSHVYWYRQLPEEGLKFMVYLQKENIIDESGMPKERFSAEFPKEGPSILRIQQVVRGDSAAYFCASSPRLSGSDNEQFFGPGTRLTVL.